Following are 21 T cell receptor beta chains from one sample sequenced in a study of blood T cell repertoires in COVID-19 (dated by TCRdb to the early 2020s). Library method: the immunoSEQ multiplex PCR assay. TCRdb mirrors the immuneACCESS table, restricted to in-frame sequences. Some clones are absent from its copies; in checked studies, under half trace to an unresolved V gene, and the reason for the others is unknown. Present in this sample are fewer than 350,000 clones, about 85% of which were seen just once. 2.5% to 3% of the sample rests with the top ten. Source material: PBMCs or T cells enriched from blood (not recorded which). The source of these receptors is a woman between 50 and 59 years old who had recovered from COVID-19.

V is TRBV12-3 or TRBV12-4 and J is TRBJ1-1; no reliable D call. V was trimmed by 4 bases and J by 6 bases, leaving 9 bases between them. The CDR3 loop spans 12 amino acids. The CDR3 coding sequence is TGTGCCAGCAGTTCTCGGCAGGCTGAAGCTTTCTTT. The encoded protein is CASSSRQAEAFF.

The CDR3: CASSLEILRQETQYF. The CDR3 DNA reads TGTGCCAGCAGCTTAGAGATCTTACGGCAAGAGACCCAGTACTTC. This chain connects TRBV7-9 to TRBJ2-5; no clear D gene. The germline V and J ends were trimmed by 1 base and 2 bases, with 11 bases remaining between them. The CDR3 spans 15 residues. Looked up from germline, CDR1 is SEHNR and CDR2 is FQNEAQ (reference sequence). Supplemented by reference TRBV7-9 and TRBJ2-5, the full variable domain reads DTGVSQNPRHKITKRGQNVTFRCDPISEHNRLYWYRQTLGQGPEFLTYFQNEAQLEKSRLLSDRFSAERPKGSFSTLEIQRTEQGDSAMYLCASSLEILRQETQYFGPGTRLLVL.

The genes are TRBV5-1 and TRBJ2-1, with D perhaps matching TRBD1 (6 bases). With 0 bases removed from V and 10 bases from J, the gap between germline ends came to 17 bases. CDR3 length: 15 residues. Germline values: CDR1 SGHRS, CDR2 YFSETQ. The CDR3, as DNA: TGCGCCAGCAGCTTGGCCTCGCCCGGACAGCGGGAGCAGTTCTTC. Encoded protein: CASSLASPGQREQFF.

Points on this clone: One end of the junction does not line up with germline, which may come from a read error. V is TRBV28 and J is TRBJ2-1, with 10 bases aligning to TRBD2. Per germline, CDR1 MDHEN and CDR2 SYDVKM. The CDR3 consists of 18 residues. CDR3 sequence reads: CVSSFQISSGGARNEQFF. CDR3 sequence (DNA): TGTGTCAGCAGCTTCCAAATTTCTAGCGGGGGAGCTCGCAATGAGCAGTTCTTC. The variable domain in full, with the rest retrieved from reference TRBV28 and TRBJ2-1, is DVKVTQSSRYLVKRTGEKVFLECVQDMDHENMFWYRQDPGLGLRLIYFSYDVKMKEKGDIPEGYSVSREKKERFSLILESASTNQTSMYLCVSSFQISSGGARNEQFFGPGTRLTVL.

The chain links TRBV7-2 to TRBJ1-5, with 7 bases matching TRBD1. The CDR3 sequence is 15 residues long. The germline V gene has CDR1 SGHTA and CDR2 FQGNSA. With V trimmed by 3 bases and J by 2 bases, 4 bases remained unmatched. This CDR3 reads CASSFSTGGNQPQHF. DNA of the CDR3: TGTGCCAGCAGCTTCTCAACAGGGGGCAATCAGCCCCAGCATTTT.

The rearrangement joins TRBV27 to TRBJ2-7, with D possibly matching TRBD1 (6 bases). In germline, CDR1 is MNHEY, CDR2 SMNVEV (reference sequence). This CDR3 is 14 amino acids long. With 5 bases removed from V and 1 base from J, the gap between germline ends came to 12 bases. The CDR3: CASSRDTHSYEQYF. The CDR3 DNA reads as TGTGCCAGCAGTCGGGACACCCATTCCTACGAGCAGTACTTC.

The V and J genes are TRBV28 and TRBJ1-2; the D is unclear. In germline, CDR1 is MDHEN, CDR2 SYDVKM. The ends were cut back, 6 bases at V and 4 bases at J, with 6 bases in the middle. The CDR3 has 11 amino acids. The CDR3 DNA follows: TGTGCCAGCAGCTCCGGCTATGGCTACACCTTC. Translating gives CASSSGYGYTF.

The rearrangement uses TRBV5-4 and TRBJ2-7; 9 bases match TRBD1. Trimming removed 4 bases from V and 7 bases from J; junction bases left unmatched: 12. This CDR3 is 15 amino acids long. CDR1 SGHNT and CDR2 YYREEE come from the germline V gene (reference sequence). The CDR3 DNA is TGTGCCAGCAGCGTTCCGGGACAGGGAGTTCGGGAGCAGTACTTC. Residues: CASSVPGQGVREQYF.

The CDR3 nucleotides read TGTGCCAGCAGCGTTGTCACAGGGGGCTCAGCTGAAGCTTTCTTT. This gives the protein CASSVVTGGSAEAFF. The chain carries TRBV9 and TRBJ1-1; 9 bases agree with TRBD1. This CDR3 comprises 15 residues. Germline values: CDR1 SGDLS, CDR2 YYNGEE. With 2 bases clipped from V and 6 bases from J, the junction kept 8 bases outside the gene matches. Supplemented by reference TRBV9 and TRBJ1-1, the full variable domain reads DSGVTQTPKHLITATGQRVTLRCSPRSGDLSVYWYQQSLDQGLQFLIQYYNGEERAKGNILERFSAQQFPDLHSELNLSSLELGDSALYFCASSVVTGGSAEAFFGQGTRLTVV.

This clone was counted a single time. The V gene is TRBV28, the J gene TRBJ1-5, with no clear D. Between the trimmed V and J ends, which lost 7 bases and 2 bases, there was a span of 9 bases. The V gene's germline CDR1 is MDHEN and CDR2 SYDVKM. The CDR3 loop spans 13 amino acids. The CDR3 is CASKAEGNQPQHF. Here the CDR3 DNA reads TGTGCCAGCAAAGCCGAGGGCAATCAGCCCCAGCATTTT.

V usage is TRBV27 and J usage is TRBJ1-4, with D perhaps matching TRBD1 (5 bases). Per the germline V gene, CDR1 is MNHEY and CDR2 is SMNVEV (reference sequence). The V gene lost 8 bases and the J gene lost 8 bases, with 18 bases spanning the gap. This CDR3 comprises 14 residues. CDR3 coding DNA: TGTGCCAGCCAAAGTTCGGGAGGGGAAGAAAAACTGTTTTTT. It codes for CASQSSGGEEKLFF. Combining the CDR3 with reference TRBV27 and TRBJ1-4 gives the whole variable domain EAQVTQNPRYLITVTGKKLTVTCSQNMNHEYMSWYRQDPGLGLRQIYYSMNVEVTDKGDVPEGYKVSRKEKRNFPLILESPSPNQTSLYFCASQSSGGEEKLFFGSGTQLSVL.

The V gene is TRBV10-2, the J gene TRBJ1-5; D uncertain. The germline CDR1 and CDR2 sequences are WSHSY and SAAADI. The CDR3 extends over 15 amino acids. Deletions cut 7 bases from V and 2 bases from J, with 15 bases between. CDR3 nucleotide sequence: TGCGCCAGCACCGCGACGGGGAGTGGCAATCAGCCCCAGCATTTT. Its translation: CASTATGSGNQPQHF.

This rearrangement joins TRBV9 to TRBJ1-6; D perhaps matches TRBD1 (5 bases). V lost 4 bases, J lost 7 bases, and 12 bases lay in between. This CDR3 spans 14 amino acids. CDR1 is SGDLS and CDR2 is YYNGEE in the germline V gene. DNA for the CDR3: TGTGCCAGCAGCCCCCGTCAGGGAAATTCACCCCTCCACTTT. It encodes CASSPRQGNSPLHF.

V gene TRBV2 combines with J gene TRBJ2-3; D is unclear. The CDR3 runs 17 residues. The ends were cut back, 6 bases at V and 1 base at J, with 20 bases in the middle. Germline V gene lookup returns CDR1 SNHLY and CDR2 FYNNEI. The CDR3 loop reads CASRLGQSALGTDTQYF. The CDR3 coding sequence is TGTGCCAGCAGGCTTGGGCAGTCTGCCTTGGGCACAGATACGCAGTATTTT.

This chain connects TRBV5-6 to TRBJ2-3; 9 bases line up with TRBD2. Germline-derived CDR1 and CDR2 are SGHDT and YYEEEE. The V and J ends lost 3 bases and 1 base, in that order; junction bases with no gene match: 3. This CDR3 contains 15 residues. The CDR3 DNA follows: TGTGCCAGCAGCTGGGGACTAGCCGGCACAGATACGCAGTATTTT. Translated, it gives CASSWGLAGTDTQYF.

This clone came up a few times. The chain has TRBV19 and TRBJ1-2, with 7 bases fitting TRBD1. This CDR3 spans 13 amino acids. CDR1 and CDR2 from the germline V gene are LNHDA and SQIVND (reference sequence). V was clipped by 2 bases and J by 7 bases; unmatched bases: 4. The CDR3: CASSIQGDSGYTF. The CDR3 DNA reads TGTGCCAGTAGTATACAGGGGGATAGTGGCTACACCTTC.

The rearrangement uses TRBV25-1 and TRBJ1-2; D is unresolved. The V gene's germline CDR1 is MGHDK and CDR2 SYGVNS. The CDR3 is made up of 16 amino acids. V was pared by 1 base and J by 7 bases, with 19 bases between. Here the CDR3 reads CASSEFGSQVLSGYTF. CDR3 DNA sequence: TGTGCCAGCAGTGAATTCGGGAGTCAGGTTTTGTCTGGCTACACCTTC.

The J gene is TRBJ1-2, the V gene TRBV30; no clear D. V was trimmed by 0 bases and J by 4 bases, leaving 9 bases between them. This CDR3 spans 13 amino acids. CDR1 is GTSNPN, CDR2 SVGIG, per germline (reference sequence). CDR3 sequence: CAWSVTETYGYTF. The CDR3 bases are TGTGCCTGGAGTGTAACAGAAACCTATGGCTACACCTTC. The full variable domain, completed using reference TRBV30 and TRBJ1-2, is SQTIHQWPATLVQPVGSPLSLECTVEGTSNPNLYWYRQAAGRGLQLLFYSVGIGQISSEVPQNLSASRPQDRQFILSSKKLLLSDSGFYLCAWSVTETYGYTFGSGTRLTVV.

DNA of the CDR3: TGCAGCGTTTCAGGGGTTGGGGCGTTTGAGAATACGCAGTATTTT. Its translation: CSVSGVGAFENTQYF. The V gene is TRBV29-1, the J gene TRBJ2-3; a possible D gene is TRBD1 (6 bases). Germline CDR1 is SQVTM and CDR2 is ANQGSEA. The CDR3 has 15 amino acids. The V and J ends lost 5 bases and 7 bases respectively, with 22 bases between them.

The chain has TRBV19 and TRBJ2-3; perhaps TRBD2 as D (6 bases). Trimming pared 7 bases from V and 5 bases from J, leaving 16 bases between. The CDR3 has 14 residues. The germline V gene encodes CDR1 LNHDA and CDR2 SQIVND (reference sequence). Here the CDR3 reads CASMGTSIKDTQYF. The CDR3 DNA is TGTGCCAGTATGGGCACTAGCATTAAAGATACGCAGTATTTT.

CDR3 amino acids: CASSQEPGQGSSGNTIYF. Here the CDR3 DNA reads TGCGCCAGCAGCCAAGAACCAGGACAGGGCTCCTCTGGAAACACCATATATTTT. The gene calls are TRBV4-1 and TRBJ1-3; 8 bases align to TRBD1. CDR1 and CDR2 from the germline V gene are MGHRA and YSYEKL. V lost 0 bases, J lost 0 bases, and 7 bases stayed unmatched. The CDR3 has 18 amino acids.